This is a list of T cell receptor beta chains from one sample in a study of blood T cell repertoires in COVID-19. Sequencing used immunoSEQ multiplex PCR; TCRdb keeps in-frame clones, though not all of them. The table lists some 200,000 clones, about four fifths of them singletons. The sequencing input was peripheral blood. These receptors were obtained from a woman aged 55-70 years with acute or convalescent COVID-19. Each CDR3 is given with its conserved first and last residue. The D gene is left open where the match is weak. Clone size is shown for a subset of rows, as once, few, many or a class of expanded clone.

V gene	clone size	D gene	J gene	CDR3 DNA	CDR3 protein
TRBV19	.	TRBD2	TRBJ2-1	TGTGCCAGTAGTATAAGCGGGGTGCCTCGGAATGAGCAGTTCTTC	CASSISGVPRNEQFF
TRBV6-5	.	.	TRBJ1-2	TGTGCCAGCCAAGCGACAGACTATGGCTACACCTTC	CASQATDYGYTF
TRBV5-1	.	.	TRBJ1-1	TGCGCCAGCAACCTCGGGGGAGGGGTCATCAACACTGAAGCTTTCTTT	CASNLGGGVINTEAFF
TRBV19	.	.	TRBJ2-7	TGTGCCAGTAAAGGTCCAGGGAACGAGCAGTACTTC	CASKGPGNEQYF
TRBV24-1	.	.	TRBJ2-5	TGTGCCACCAGTGATTTGGTACAGCAAGAGACCCAGTACTTC	CATSDLVQQETQYF
TRBV19	.	.	TRBJ2-2	TGTGCCAGTAGTGCGAACTCCGGGGAGCTGTTTTTT	CASSANSGELFF
TRBV14	.	.	TRBJ2-1	TGTGCCAGCAGCGATGGACCCAGGGTTGAGCAGTTCTTC	CASSDGPRVEQFF
TRBV6-2/TRBV6-3	.	.	TRBJ1-2	TGTGCCAGCAGTTCCCTGAGAGACAGGACCTTC	CASSSLRDRTF
TRBV4-3	.	TRBD1	TRBJ1-1	TGCGCCAGCAGCCAAGCACAGGGGGCGAGGACTGAAGCTTTCTTT	CASSQAQGARTEAFF
TRBV18	.	.	TRBJ2-7	TGTGCCAGCTCACCGGCGCGGGGGCGCTACGAGCAGTACTTC	CASSPARGRYEQYF
TRBV6-1	few	.	TRBJ2-2	TGTGCCAGCAGTGAAGTGGGGGACAAGGAGCTGTTTTTT	CASSEVGDKELFF
TRBV14	few	TRBD2	TRBJ2-3	TGTGCCAGCAGCCTCACGCGGGGGAGCACAGATACGCAGTATTTT	CASSLTRGSTDTQYF
TRBV28	.	.	TRBJ1-1	TGTGCCAGCAGTTTAACGCAGGGAAGTTTTATGAACACTGAAGCTTTCTTT	CASSLTQGSFMNTEAFF
TRBV6-2/TRBV6-3	.	.	TRBJ1-5	TGTGCCAGCAGTTTAAACGGACTTAGCAATCAGCCCCAGCATTTT	CASSLNGLSNQPQHF
TRBV2	few	.	TRBJ2-3	TGTGCCAGCAGTGAAGGGACACACACAGATACGCAGTATTTT	CASSEGTHTDTQYF
TRBV7-6	.	TRBD2	TRBJ2-1	TGTGCCAGCAGCTTGTGGACTAGCGGGAAGTACAATGAGCAGTTCTTC	CASSLWTSGKYNEQFF
TRBV11-2	.	.	TRBJ1-2	TGTGCCAGCAGCTTAGATGGATGGAGTAGGTATGGCTACACCTTC	CASSLDGWSRYGYTF
TRBV4-2	.	TRBD2	TRBJ2-3	TGTGCCAGCAGCCATGTTAGCGGGGGGAAGACAGATACGCAGTATTTT	CASSHVSGGKTDTQYF
TRBV28	once	TRBD1	TRBJ1-3	TGTGCCAGCAGTCTGCCCGGACAGGGAAATTGGAGGAACACCATATATTTT	CASSLPGQGNWRNTIYF
TRBV24-1	.	.	TRBJ2-1	TGTGCCACCAGTGACGCGAAAATAAGCTCCTACAATGAGCAGTTCTTC	CATSDAKISSYNEQFF
TRBV29-1	.	.	TRBJ2-3	TGCAGCCTACGGGGGACCGTTACAGATACGCAGTATTTT	CSLRGTVTDTQYF
TRBV12-2	.	.	TRBJ2-6	TGTGCAAGCCGGACAGGGGATAATTCCGGGGCCAACGTCCTGACTTTC	CASRTGDNSGANVLTF
TRBV24-1	few	TRBD1	TRBJ1-5	TGTGCCACCAGTGATTCTCAGGGGGTGTGGAATCAGCCCCAGCATTTT	CATSDSQGVWNQPQHF
TRBV21-1	once	.	TRBJ1-2	TGTGCCAGCAGCAAAGTCCAGGGGCGAATCCATGGCTACACCTTC	CASSKVQGRIHGYTF
TRBV30	.	.	TRBJ1-1	TGTGCCTGGAGCCGCGGAGTAGCTTTCTTT	CAWSRGVAFF
TRBV3-1/TRBV3-2	.	.	TRBJ1-6	TGTGCCAGCAGCCAGTTTAGATTTCGTCCCTCGGGGGGAGCCGTTTTT	CASSQFRFRPSGGAVF
TRBV11-2	.	TRBD1	TRBJ1-1	TGTGCCAGCAGCGAAGGACAGGGGAACACTGAAGCTTTCTTT	CASSEGQGNTEAFF
TRBV11-2	few	.	TRBJ1-2	TGTGCCAGCAGCTTGGCCCGGGTTAAGGGGATATATGGCTACACCTTC	CASSLARVKGIYGYTF
TRBV24-1	.	.	TRBJ2-7	TGTGCCACCAGTGCCTGGGACACTTACGAGCAGTACTTC	CATSAWDTYEQYF
TRBV5-1	.	TRBD1	TRBJ1-3	TGCGCCAGCAGCCCCTTCCCCGGACAGGCCCGCACCAGCTCTGGAAACACCATATATTTT	CASSPFPGQARTSSGNTIYF
TRBV30	.	TRBD2	TRBJ2-3	TGTGCCTGGAGCAGATCTAGCGGGGTTACAGATACGCAGTATTTT	CAWSRSSGVTDTQYF
TRBV5-4	.	TRBD1	TRBJ1-4	TGTGCCAGCAGCTTGGGACAGGGGGAAAAACTGTTTTTT	CASSLGQGEKLFF
TRBV5-1	.	TRBD2	TRBJ2-3	TGCGCCAGCAGCAGGACTAGCGGGGGTACAGATACGCAGTATTTT	CASSRTSGGTDTQYF
TRBV5-1	.	.	TRBJ1-4	TGCGCCAGCAGCTTGGACTTCGGAAAACTGTTTTTT	CASSLDFGKLFF
TRBV20-1	.	.	TRBJ1-2	TGCAGTGCTAGTAAGGGTGCGGGCTATGGCTACACCTTC	CSASKGAGYGYTF
TRBV7-2	.	.	TRBJ2-5	TGTGCCAGCAGCTTACTTACTAGGAAAGAGACCCAGTACTTC	CASSLLTRKETQYF
TRBV29-1	.	TRBD1	TRBJ2-7	TGCAGCGTTACCGGGGACAGGGTCTACGAGCAGTACTTC	CSVTGDRVYEQYF
TRBV4-3	.	.	TRBJ1-2	TGCGCCAGCAGCCAAGACGAGGGGGTGAGACGGGGTGGCTACACCTTC	CASSQDEGVRRGGYTF
TRBV10-1	.	TRBD1	TRBJ1-2	TGCGCCAGCAGCCGCGGGACAGGTTATGGCTACACCTTC	CASSRGTGYGYTF
TRBV5-6	.	TRBD2	TRBJ2-7	TGTGCCAGCAGCTTGGGAGCCTTGGGACTAGACGAGCAGTACTTC	CASSLGALGLDEQYF
TRBV5-6	.	TRBD1	TRBJ1-2	TGTGCCAGCAGCTACTCACGAAGGGCCAGGGGGCGATATGGCTACACCTTC	CASSYSRRARGRYGYTF
TRBV7-2	few	.	TRBJ2-3	TGTGCCAGCAGCCCAGGTCGTGGGTCCGATACGCAGTATTTT	CASSPGRGSDTQYF
TRBV6-5	.	.	TRBJ1-6	TGTGCCAGCGGACGGGATTTAAGAAATTCACCCCTCCACTTT	CASGRDLRNSPLHF
TRBV7-6	.	TRBD1	TRBJ2-7	TGTGCCAGCAGTTTTATGACAGGGGGTCGTGAGGGGTTACTCTACGAGCAGTACTTC	CASSFMTGGREGLLYEQYF
TRBV19	.	.	TRBJ1-2	TGTGCCAGTAGCGCAGGGCCCTATGGCTACACCTTC	CASSAGPYGYTF
TRBV5-8	.	TRBD1	TRBJ1-4	TGTGCCAGCAGCCCGTACAGGGGAGTAAATGAAAAACTGTTTTTT	CASSPYRGVNEKLFF
TRBV10-3	.	TRBD2	TRBJ2-1	TGTGCCATCACTTCCGGGTTTACTAGCGGCCCCAATGAGCAGTTCTTC	CAITSGFTSGPNEQFF
TRBV20-1	.	.	TRBJ2-7	TGCAGTGCTAAACATCATTACGAGCAGTACTTC	CSAKHHYEQYF
TRBV6-2/TRBV6-3	.	.	TRBJ2-2	TGTGCCAGCAGTTACTCCCGGGACTGGAACACCGGGGAGCTGTTTTTT	CASSYSRDWNTGELFF
TRBV3-1/TRBV3-2	.	.	TRBJ2-7	TGTGCCAGCAGCCGGGGGGACTTCTACGAGCAGTACTTC	CASSRGDFYEQYF
TRBV6-1	.	.	TRBJ1-5	TGTGCCAGCAGTGACAGGGGTAATAATCAGCCCCAGCATTTT	CASSDRGNNQPQHF
TRBV19	once	.	TRBJ1-2	TGTGCCAGTAGTACAGATACAGGAGCGGGAGGCTACACCTTC	CASSTDTGAGGYTF
TRBV5-1	few	.	TRBJ1-3	TGCGCCAGCAGGTACGGGACAACTGGAAACACCATATATTTT	CASRYGTTGNTIYF